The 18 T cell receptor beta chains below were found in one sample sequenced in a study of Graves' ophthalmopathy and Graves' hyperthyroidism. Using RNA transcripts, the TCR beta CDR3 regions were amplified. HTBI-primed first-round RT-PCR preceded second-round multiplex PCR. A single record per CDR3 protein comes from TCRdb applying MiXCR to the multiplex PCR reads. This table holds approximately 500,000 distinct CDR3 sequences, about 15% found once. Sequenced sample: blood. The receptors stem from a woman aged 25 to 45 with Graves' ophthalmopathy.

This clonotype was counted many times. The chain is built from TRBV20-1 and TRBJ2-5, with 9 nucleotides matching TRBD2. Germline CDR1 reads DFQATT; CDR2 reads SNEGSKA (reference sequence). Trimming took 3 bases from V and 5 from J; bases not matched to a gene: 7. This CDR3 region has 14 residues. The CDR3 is CSARAGGPLETQYF. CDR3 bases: TGCAGTGCTAGGGCGGGAGGGCCTTTGGAGACCCAGTACTTC.

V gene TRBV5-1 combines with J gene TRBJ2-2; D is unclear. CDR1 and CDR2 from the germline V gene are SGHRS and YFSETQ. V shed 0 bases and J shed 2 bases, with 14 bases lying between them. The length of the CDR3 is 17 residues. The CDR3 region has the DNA TGCGCCAGCAGCTTGGCCGCTAGGGCAGGAAACACCGGGGAGCTGTTTTTT. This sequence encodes CASSLAARAGNTGELFF.

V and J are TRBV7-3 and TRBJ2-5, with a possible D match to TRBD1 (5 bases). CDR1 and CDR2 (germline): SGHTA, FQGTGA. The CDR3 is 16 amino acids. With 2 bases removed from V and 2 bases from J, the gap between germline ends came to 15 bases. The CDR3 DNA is TGTGCCAGCAGCTTAGGGCACCCCAGGGCACAAGAGACCCAGTACTTC. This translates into CASSLGHPRAQETQYF.

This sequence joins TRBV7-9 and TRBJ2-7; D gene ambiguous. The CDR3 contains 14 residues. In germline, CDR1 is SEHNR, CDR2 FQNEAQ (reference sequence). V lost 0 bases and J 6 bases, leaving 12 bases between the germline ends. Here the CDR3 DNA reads TGTGCCAGCAGCTTAGCGGGAAGCCGAACCGAGCAGTACTTC. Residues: CASSLAGSRTEQYF.

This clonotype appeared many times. The CDR3 DNA reads as TGTGCCTGGAGGACAGGGTATACCGGGGAGCTGTTTTTT. Translated: CAWRTGYTGELFF. This chain joins TRBV30 and TRBJ2-2; 7 bases line up with TRBD1. CDR3 length: 13 residues. In germline, CDR1 is GTSNPN, CDR2 SVGIG (reference sequence). The J segment lost 5 bases and the V segment lost 3 bases, leaving 3 bases of the junction unmatched.

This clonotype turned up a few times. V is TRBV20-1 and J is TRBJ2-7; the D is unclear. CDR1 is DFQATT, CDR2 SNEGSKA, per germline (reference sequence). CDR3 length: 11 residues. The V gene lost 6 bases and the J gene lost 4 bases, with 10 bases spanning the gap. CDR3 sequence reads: CSAKDMYEQYF. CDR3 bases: TGCAGTGCAAAAGACATGTACGAGCAGTACTTC.

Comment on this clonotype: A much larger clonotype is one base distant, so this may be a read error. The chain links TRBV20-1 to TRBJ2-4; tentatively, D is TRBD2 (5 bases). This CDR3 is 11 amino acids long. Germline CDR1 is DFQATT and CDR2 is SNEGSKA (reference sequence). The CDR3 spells CSAQLVHEKFF. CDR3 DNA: TGCAGTGCTCAACTAGTCCATGAGAAGTTCTTC.

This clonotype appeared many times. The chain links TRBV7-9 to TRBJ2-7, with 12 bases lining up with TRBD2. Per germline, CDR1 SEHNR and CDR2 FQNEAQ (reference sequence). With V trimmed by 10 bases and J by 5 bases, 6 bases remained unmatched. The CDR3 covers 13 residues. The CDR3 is CAIVGLAGHEQYF. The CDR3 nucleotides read TGTGCCATCGTGGGACTAGCGGGCCACGAGCAGTACTTC.

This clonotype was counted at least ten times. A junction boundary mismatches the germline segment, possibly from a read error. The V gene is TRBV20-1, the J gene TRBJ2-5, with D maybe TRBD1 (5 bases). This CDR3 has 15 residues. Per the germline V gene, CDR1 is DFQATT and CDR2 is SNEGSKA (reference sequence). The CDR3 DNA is TGCGGTGCTAGGGTAGACAGCTTTTCCCAAGAGACCCAGTACTTC. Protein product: CGARVDSFSQETQYF.

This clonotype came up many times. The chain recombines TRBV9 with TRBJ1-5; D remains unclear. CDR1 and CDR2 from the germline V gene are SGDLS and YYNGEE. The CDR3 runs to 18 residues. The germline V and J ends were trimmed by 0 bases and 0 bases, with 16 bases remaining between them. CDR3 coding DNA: TGTGCCAGCAGCGTAGCTAGAGGGAGGGCCCATAGCAATCAGCCCCAGCATTTT. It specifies CASSVARGRAHSNQPQHF.

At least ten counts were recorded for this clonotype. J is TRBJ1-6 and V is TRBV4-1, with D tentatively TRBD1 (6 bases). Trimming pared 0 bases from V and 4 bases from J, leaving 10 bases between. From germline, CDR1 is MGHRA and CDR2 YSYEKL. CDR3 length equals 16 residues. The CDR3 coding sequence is TGCGCCAGCAGCCAAGACCCTGGACAGTATAATTCACCCCTCCACTTT. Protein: CASSQDPGQYNSPLHF.

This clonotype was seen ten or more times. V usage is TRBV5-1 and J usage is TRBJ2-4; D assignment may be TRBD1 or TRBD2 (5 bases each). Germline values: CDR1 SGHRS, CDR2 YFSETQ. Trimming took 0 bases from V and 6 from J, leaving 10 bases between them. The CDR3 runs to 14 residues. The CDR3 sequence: CASSLEQGANIQYF. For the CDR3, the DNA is TGCGCCAGCAGCTTGGAGCAGGGAGCAAACATTCAGTACTTC.

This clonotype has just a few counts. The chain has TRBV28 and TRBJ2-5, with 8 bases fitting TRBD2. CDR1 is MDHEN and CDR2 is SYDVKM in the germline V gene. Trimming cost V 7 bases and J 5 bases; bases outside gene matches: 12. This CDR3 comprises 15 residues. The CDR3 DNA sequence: TGTGCCAGCACCCCGGGGGGGGCCGTTGGTGAGACCCAGTACTTC. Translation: CASTPGGAVGETQYF.

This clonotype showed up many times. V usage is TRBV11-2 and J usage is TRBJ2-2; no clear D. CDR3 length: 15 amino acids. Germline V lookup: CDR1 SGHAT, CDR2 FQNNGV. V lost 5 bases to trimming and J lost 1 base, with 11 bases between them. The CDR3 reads CASSPSRGNTGELFF. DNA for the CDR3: TGTGCCAGCAGCCCTTCTCGCGGGAACACCGGGGAGCTGTTTTTT.

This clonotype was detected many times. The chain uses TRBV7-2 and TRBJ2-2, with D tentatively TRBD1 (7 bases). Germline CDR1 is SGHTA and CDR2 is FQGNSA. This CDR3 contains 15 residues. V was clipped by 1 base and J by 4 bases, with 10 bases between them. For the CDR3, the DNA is TGTGCCAGCAGCTTAGGCAGGGGGGCCACCGGGGAGCTGTTTTTT. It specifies CASSLGRGATGELFF.

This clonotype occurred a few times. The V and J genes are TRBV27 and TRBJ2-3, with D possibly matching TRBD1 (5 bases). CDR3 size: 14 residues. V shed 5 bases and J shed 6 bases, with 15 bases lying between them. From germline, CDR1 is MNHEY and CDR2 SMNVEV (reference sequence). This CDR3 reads CASSTRGLLDTQYF. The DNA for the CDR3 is TGTGCCAGCAGTACAAGGGGCCTCCTGGATACGCAGTATTTT.

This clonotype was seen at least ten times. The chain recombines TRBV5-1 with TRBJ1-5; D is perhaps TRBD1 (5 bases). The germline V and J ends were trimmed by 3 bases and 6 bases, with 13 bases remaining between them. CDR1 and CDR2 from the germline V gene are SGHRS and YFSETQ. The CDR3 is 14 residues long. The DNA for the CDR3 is TGCGCCAGCAGCTCGGACGGGGGAAGTCAGCCCCAGCATTTT. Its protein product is CASSSDGGSQPQHF. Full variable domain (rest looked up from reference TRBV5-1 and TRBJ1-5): KAGVTQTPRYLIKTRGQQVTLSCSPISGHRSVSWYQQTPGQGLQFLFEYFSETQRNKGNFPGRFSGRQFSNSRSEMNVSTLELGDSALYLCASSSDGGSQPQHFGDGTRLSIL.

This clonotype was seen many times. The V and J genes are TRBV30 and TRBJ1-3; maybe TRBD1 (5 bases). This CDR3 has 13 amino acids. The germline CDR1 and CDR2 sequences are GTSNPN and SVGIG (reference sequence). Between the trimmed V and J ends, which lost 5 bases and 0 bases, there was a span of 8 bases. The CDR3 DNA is TGTGCCTGGTCGACAGTCTCTGGAAACACCATATATTTT. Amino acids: CAWSTVSGNTIYF.